This TCR beta chain was sequenced for a study of Ad26.COV2.S vaccination and SARS-CoV-2 variants. Turning to the study itself: As a participant in COV1001, the donor was in the Ad26.COV2.S trial arm.

Treatment defined: around 19 received Ad26.COV2.S at low or high dose, single or two shots; roughly five received placebo; per-sample allocation not given. It was on day 63 after the first vaccine or placebo injection that samples were taken. Aged 18-55 years, donor was enrolled in Boston in 2020. An Ad26 vector expressing Wuhan-strain SARS-CoV-2 spike constituted the vaccine. Germline CDR1 GTSNPN, CDR2 SVGIG (reference sequence). The CDR3 is 14 residues long. V was cut by 2 bases and J by 2 bases, with 13 bases left in between. The sample holds one count of this clone. Clones were read by immunoSEQ multiplex PCR, and TCRdb kept only the in-frame ones, dropping some. The sample shows a few hundred thousand clones, around 89% of them seen only once.

This chain uses TRBV30 with TRBJ2-7; tentatively, D is TRBD2 (6 bases). The sequencing here drew on peripheral blood, taken in a trial of Ad26.COV2.S vaccine versus placebo. The receptor was derived from a person between 18 and 60 years old who received the Ad26.COV2.S COVID-19 vaccine or a placebo. For the CDR3, the DNA is TGTGCCTGGAGTTTGGGAGGATATACCTACGAGCAGTACTTC. Protein: CAWSLGGYTYEQYF. The variable domain in full, with the rest retrieved from reference TRBV30 and TRBJ2-7, is SQTIHQWPATLVQPVGSPLSLECTVEGTSNPNLYWYRQAAGRGLQLLFYSVGIGQISSEVPQNLSASRPQDRQFILSSKKLLLSDSGFYLCAWSLGGYTYEQYFGPGTRLTVT.